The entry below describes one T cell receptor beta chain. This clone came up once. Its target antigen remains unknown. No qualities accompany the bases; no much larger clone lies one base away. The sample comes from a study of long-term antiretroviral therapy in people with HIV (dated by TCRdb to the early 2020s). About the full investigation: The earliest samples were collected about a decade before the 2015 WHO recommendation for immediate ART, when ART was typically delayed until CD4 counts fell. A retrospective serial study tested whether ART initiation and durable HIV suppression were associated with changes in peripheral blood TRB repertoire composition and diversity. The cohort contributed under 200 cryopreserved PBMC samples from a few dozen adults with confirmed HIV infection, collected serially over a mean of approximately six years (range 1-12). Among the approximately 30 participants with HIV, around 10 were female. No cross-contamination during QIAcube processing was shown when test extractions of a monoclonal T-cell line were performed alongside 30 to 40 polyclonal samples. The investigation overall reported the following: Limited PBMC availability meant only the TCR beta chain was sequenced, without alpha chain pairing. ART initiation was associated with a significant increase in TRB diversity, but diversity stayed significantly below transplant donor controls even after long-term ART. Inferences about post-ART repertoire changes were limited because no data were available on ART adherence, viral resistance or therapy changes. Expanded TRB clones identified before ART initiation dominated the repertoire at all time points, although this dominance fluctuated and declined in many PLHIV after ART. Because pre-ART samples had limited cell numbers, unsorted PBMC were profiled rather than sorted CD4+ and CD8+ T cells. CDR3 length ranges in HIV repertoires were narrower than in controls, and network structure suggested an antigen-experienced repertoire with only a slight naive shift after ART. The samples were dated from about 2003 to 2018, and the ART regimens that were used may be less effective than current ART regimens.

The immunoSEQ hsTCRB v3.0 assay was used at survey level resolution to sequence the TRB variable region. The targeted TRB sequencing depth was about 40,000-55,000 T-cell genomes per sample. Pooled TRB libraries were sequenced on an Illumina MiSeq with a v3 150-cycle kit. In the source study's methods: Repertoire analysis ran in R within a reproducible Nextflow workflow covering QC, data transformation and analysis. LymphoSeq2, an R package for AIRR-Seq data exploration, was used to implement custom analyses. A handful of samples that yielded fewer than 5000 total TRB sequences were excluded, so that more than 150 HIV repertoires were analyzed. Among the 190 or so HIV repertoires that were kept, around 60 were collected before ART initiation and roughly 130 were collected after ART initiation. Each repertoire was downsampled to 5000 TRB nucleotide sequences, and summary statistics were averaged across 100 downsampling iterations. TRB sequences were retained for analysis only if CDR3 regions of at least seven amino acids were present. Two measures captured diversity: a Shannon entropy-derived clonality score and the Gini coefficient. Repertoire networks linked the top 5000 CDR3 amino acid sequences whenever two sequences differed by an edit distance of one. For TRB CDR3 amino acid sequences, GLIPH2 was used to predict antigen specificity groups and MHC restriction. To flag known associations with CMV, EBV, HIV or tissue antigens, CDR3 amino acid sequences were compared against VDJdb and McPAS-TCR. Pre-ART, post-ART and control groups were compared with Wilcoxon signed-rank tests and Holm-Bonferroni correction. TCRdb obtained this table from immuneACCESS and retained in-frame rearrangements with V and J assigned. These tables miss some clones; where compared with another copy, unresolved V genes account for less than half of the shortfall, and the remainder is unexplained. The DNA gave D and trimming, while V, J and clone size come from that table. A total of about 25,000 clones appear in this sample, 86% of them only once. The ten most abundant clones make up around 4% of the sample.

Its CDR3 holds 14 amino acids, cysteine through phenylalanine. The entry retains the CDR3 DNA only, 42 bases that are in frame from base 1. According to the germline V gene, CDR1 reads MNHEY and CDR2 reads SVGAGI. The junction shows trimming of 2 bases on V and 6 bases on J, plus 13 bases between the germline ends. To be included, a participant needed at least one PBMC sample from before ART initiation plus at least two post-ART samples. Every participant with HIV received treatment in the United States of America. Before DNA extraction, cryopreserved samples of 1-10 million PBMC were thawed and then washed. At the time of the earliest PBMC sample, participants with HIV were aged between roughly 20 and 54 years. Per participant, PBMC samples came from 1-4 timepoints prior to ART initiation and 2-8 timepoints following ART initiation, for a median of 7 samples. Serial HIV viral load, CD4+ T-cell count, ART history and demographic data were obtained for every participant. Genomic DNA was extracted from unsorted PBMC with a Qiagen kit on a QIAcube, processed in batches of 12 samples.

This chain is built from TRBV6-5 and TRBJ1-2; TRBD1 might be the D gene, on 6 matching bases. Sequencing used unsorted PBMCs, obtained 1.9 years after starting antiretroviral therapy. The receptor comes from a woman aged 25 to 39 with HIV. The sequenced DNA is TGTGCCAGCAGTTACGCAGGGGACTTGAATGGCTACACCTTC. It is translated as CASSYAGDLNGYTF.